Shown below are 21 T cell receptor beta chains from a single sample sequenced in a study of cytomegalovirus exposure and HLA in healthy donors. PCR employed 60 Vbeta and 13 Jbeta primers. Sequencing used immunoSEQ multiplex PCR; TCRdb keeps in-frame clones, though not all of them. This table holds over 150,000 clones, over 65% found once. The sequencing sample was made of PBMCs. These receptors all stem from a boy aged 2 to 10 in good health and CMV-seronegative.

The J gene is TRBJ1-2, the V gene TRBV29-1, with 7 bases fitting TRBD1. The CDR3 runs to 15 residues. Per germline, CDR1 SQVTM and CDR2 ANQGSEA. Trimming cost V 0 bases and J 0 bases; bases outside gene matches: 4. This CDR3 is CSVEETGWPNYGYTF. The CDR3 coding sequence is TGCAGCGTTGAAGAGACAGGGTGGCCTAACTATGGCTACACCTTC.

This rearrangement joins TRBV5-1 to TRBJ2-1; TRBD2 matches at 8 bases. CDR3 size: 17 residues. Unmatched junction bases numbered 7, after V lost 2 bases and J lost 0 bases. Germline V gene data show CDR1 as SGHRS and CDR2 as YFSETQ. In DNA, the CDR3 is TGCGCCAGCAGCTTTTCTAGCGGGTCGAGCTCCTACAATGAGCAGTTCTTC. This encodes CASSFSSGSSSYNEQFF.

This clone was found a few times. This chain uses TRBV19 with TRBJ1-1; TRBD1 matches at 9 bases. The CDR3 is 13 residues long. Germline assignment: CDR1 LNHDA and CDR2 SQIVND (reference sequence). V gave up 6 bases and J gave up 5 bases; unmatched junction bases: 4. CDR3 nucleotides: TGTGCCAGTAGACCGGACAGGGGAACTGAAGCTTTCTTT. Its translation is CASRPDRGTEAFF.

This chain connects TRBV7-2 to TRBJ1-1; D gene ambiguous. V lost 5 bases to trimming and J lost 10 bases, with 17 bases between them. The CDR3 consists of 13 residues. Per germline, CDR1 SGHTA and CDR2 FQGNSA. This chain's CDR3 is CASSAEGRVTAFF. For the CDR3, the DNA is TGTGCCAGCAGCGCTGAGGGTCGGGTGACAGCTTTCTTT.

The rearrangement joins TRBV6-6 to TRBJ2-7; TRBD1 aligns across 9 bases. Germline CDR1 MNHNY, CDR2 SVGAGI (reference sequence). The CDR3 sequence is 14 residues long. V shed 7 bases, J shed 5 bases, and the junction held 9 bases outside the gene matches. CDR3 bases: TGTGCCAGCAACCAACAGGGGGCGCACGACGAGCAGTACTTC. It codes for CASNQQGAHDEQYF.

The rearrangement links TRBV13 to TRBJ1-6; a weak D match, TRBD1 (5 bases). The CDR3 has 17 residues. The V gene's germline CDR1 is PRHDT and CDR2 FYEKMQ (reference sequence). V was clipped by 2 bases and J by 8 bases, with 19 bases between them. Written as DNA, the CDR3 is TGTGCCAGCAGCTTAACGCAGTGGCAGGGAGGTGATTCACCCCTCCACTTT. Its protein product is CASSLTQWQGGDSPLHF.

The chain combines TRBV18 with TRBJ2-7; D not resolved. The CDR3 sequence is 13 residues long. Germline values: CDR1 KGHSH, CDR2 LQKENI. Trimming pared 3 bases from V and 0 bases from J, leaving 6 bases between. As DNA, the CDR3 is TGTGCCAGCTCACCTGGAGACTCCTACGAGCAGTACTTC. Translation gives CASSPGDSYEQYF.

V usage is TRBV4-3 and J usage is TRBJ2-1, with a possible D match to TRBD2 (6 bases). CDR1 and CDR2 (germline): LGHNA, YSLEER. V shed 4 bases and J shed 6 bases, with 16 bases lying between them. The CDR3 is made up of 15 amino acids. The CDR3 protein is CASSRLIGGFNEQFF. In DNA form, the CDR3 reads TGCGCCAGCAGCCGCCTAATCGGGGGTTTCAATGAGCAGTTCTTC.

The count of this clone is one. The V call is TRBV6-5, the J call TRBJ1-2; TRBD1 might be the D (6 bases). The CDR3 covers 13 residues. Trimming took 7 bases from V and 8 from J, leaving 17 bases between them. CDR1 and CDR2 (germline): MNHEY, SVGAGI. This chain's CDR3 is CASTPGGWGGYTF. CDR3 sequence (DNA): TGTGCCAGCACCCCGGGGGGCTGGGGCGGCTACACCTTC.

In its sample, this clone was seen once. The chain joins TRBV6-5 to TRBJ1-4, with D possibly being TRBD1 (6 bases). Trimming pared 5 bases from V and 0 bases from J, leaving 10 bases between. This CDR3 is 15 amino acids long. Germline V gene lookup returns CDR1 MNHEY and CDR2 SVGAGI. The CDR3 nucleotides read TGTGCCAGCAGTCTTACAGGGACAACTAATGAAAAACTGTTTTTT. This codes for CASSLTGTTNEKLFF.

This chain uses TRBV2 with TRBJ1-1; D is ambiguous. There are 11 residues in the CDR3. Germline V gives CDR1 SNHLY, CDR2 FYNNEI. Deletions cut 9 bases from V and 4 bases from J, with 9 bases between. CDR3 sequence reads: CASGRSTEAFF. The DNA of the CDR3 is TGTGCCAGTGGTAGGAGCACTGAAGCTTTCTTT.

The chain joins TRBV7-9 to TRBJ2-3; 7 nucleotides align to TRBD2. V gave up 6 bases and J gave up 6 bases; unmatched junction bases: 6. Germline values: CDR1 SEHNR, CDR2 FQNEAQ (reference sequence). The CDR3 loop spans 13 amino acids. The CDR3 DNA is TGTGCCAGCAGTCCCGGGGGGTCGGATACGCAGTATTTT. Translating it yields CASSPGGSDTQYF.

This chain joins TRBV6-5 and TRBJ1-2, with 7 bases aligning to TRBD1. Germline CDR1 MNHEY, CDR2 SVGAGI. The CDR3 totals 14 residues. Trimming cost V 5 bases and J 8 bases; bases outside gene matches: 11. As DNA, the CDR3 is TGTGCCAGCAGTCGAGGGGGCTCAGTGGTGGGCTACACCTTC. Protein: CASSRGGSVVGYTF.

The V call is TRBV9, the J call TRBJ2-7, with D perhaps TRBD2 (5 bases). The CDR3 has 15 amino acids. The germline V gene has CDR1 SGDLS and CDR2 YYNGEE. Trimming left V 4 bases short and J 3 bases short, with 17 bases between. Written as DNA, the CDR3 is TGTGCCAGCAGCCCCCGACTACAAGTCGGCTACGAGCAGTACTTC. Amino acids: CASSPRLQVGYEQYF.

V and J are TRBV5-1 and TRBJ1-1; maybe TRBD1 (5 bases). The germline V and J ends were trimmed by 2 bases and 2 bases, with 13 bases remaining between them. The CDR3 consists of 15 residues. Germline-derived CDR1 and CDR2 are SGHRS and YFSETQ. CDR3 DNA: TGCGCCAGCAGCTTCGCTCCTGGGGCTAACACTGAAGCTTTCTTT. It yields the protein CASSFAPGANTEAFF.

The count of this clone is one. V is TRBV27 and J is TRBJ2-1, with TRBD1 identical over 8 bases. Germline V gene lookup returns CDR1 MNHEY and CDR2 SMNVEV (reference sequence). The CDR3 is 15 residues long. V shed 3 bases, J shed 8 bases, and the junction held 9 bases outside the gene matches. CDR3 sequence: CASSLRTGMYDEQFF. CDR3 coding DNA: TGTGCCAGCAGTTTGAGGACAGGGATGTACGATGAGCAGTTCTTC.

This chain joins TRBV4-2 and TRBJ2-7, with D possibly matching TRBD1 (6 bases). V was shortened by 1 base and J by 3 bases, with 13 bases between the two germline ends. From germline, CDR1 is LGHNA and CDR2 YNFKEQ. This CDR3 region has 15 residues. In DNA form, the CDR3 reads TGTGCCAGCAGCCAAGCCAGGGGAAAAAGCTACGAGCAGTACTTC. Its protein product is CASSQARGKSYEQYF.

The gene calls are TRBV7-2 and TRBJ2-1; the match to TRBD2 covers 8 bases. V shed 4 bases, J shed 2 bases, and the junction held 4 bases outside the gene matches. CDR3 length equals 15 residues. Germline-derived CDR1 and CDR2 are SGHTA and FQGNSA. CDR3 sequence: CASSSRGGPYNEQFF. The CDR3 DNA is TGTGCCAGCAGCTCTCGGGGGGGCCCCTACAATGAGCAGTTCTTC.

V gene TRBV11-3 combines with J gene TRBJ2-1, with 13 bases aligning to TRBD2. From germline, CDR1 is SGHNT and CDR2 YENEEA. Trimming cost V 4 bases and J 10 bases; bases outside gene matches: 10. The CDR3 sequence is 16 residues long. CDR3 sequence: CASSSELAGGGSEQFF. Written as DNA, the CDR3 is TGTGCCAGCAGCTCCGAACTAGCGGGGGGGGGTTCGGAGCAGTTCTTC.

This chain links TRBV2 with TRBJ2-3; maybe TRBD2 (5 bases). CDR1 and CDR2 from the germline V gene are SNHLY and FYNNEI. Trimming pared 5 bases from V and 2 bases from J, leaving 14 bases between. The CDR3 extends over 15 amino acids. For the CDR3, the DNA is TGTGCCAGCAGTCCGGAGGACCCTTCCACAGATACGCAGTATTTT. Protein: CASSPEDPSTDTQYF.

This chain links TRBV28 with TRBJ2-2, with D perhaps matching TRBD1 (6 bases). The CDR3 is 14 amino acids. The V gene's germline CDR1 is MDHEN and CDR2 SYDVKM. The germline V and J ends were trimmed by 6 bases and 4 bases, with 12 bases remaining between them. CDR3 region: CASSSGQFTGELFF. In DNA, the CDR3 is TGTGCCAGCAGCTCAGGACAGTTCACCGGGGAGCTGTTTTTT.